Following are 31 T cell receptor beta chains from one sample sequenced in a study of T cells after yellow fever vaccination. One entry per CDR3 protein results from TCRdb running MiXCR on the 5' RACE reads. The sample includes around 160,000 distinct CDR3 sequences, 6% to 7.5% of them seen just once. The specimen comprised CD4+ T cells sorted from PBMCs, sampled about 5 days after the first yellow fever vaccination. The receptors here all came from a man aged 18-30 years who received the YFV17D yellow fever vaccine.

This clonotype was seen many times. V gene TRBV10-3 combines with J gene TRBJ2-3; 14 bases line up with TRBD2. Trimming took 11 bases from V and 7 from J; bases not matched to a gene: 14. Germline V CDR1 and CDR2: ENHRY, SYGVKD. The CDR3 covers 16 residues. The CDR3 is CAVQEPTSGGANTQYF. The DNA of the CDR3 is TGTGCCGTTCAGGAACCGACTAGCGGGGGGGCAAATACGCAGTATTTT.

This clonotype has a count of ten or more. V is TRBV20-1 and J is TRBJ2-3; D uncertain. This CDR3 spans 15 amino acids. CDR1 and CDR2 (germline): DFQATT, SNEGSKA (reference sequence). V was shortened by 5 bases and J by 0 bases, with 15 bases between the two germline ends. CDR3 in DNA: TGCAGTGCTTTTCTACTTGCAACTAGCACAGATACGCAGTATTTT. Protein sequence: CSAFLLATSTDTQYF.

This clonotype has a count of ten or more. The chain employs TRBV11-2 and TRBJ2-1; 10 nucleotides agree with TRBD2. The CDR3 covers 18 residues. V gave up 0 bases and J gave up 6 bases; unmatched junction bases: 11. CDR1 and CDR2 from the germline V gene are SGHAT and FQNNGV. The CDR3 protein is CASSLDQGGTSAGNEQFF. In DNA form, the CDR3 reads TGTGCCAGCAGCTTAGATCAGGGAGGGACTAGCGCGGGCAATGAGCAGTTCTTC.

The V and J genes are TRBV27 and TRBJ1-1; a possible D gene is TRBD1 (6 bases). V lost 3 bases, J lost 4 bases, and 18 bases lay in between. The CDR3 length is 16 residues. Germline V lookup: CDR1 MNHEY, CDR2 SMNVEV (reference sequence). CDR3 region: CASSLGFLLRGTEAFF. Written as DNA, the CDR3 is TGTGCCAGCAGTTTGGGCTTCCTTCTCAGGGGCACTGAAGCTTTCTTT.

This clonotype was counted ten times or more. This chain joins TRBV4-3 and TRBJ1-1; 9 nucleotides line up with TRBD1. Germline assignment: CDR1 LGHNA and CDR2 YSLEER. The CDR3 runs to 16 residues. Losses at the gene ends were 0 bases for V and 4 bases for J; bases not matched to a gene: 6. CDR3 region: CASSQDIGTGTTEAFF. CDR3 coding DNA: TGCGCCAGCAGCCAAGATATTGGGACAGGGACCACTGAAGCTTTCTTT.

Many counts were recorded for this clonotype. V and J are TRBV5-1 and TRBJ1-2; D not certain. Trimming shortened V by 5 bases and J by 5 bases, and 16 bases separated the two germline ends. From germline, CDR1 is SGHRS and CDR2 YFSETQ. This CDR3 has 14 amino acids. This chain's CDR3 is CASSLVVGVYGYTF. CDR3 nucleotides: TGCGCCAGCAGTTTAGTCGTCGGCGTTTATGGCTACACCTTC.

This clonotype has more than one count but fewer than ten. The chain combines TRBV4-1 with TRBJ1-2, with D uncertain. In germline, CDR1 is MGHRA, CDR2 YSYEKL. The CDR3 length is 16 residues. Trimming shortened V by 1 base and J by 4 bases, and 16 bases separated the two germline ends. The CDR3 DNA reads TGCGCCAGCAGCCAAGCAGAGTCAGCCCGGAGCTATGGCTACACCTTC. Protein sequence: CASSQAESARSYGYTF.

There are a few counts of this clonotype. The chain has TRBV20-1 and TRBJ2-3; 9 positions match TRBD2. V trimming: 2 bases; J trimming: 2 bases; junction bases outside the gene matches: 5. Germline CDR1 reads DFQATT; CDR2 reads SNEGSKA (reference sequence). This CDR3 comprises 15 residues. CDR3 coding DNA: TGCAGTGCTAGACGGACTAGCGTATTCACAGATACGCAGTATTTT. Translating gives CSARRTSVFTDTQYF.

This clonotype has only a few counts. The gene calls are TRBV10-3 and TRBJ1-5, with D tentatively TRBD1 (6 bases). CDR1 and CDR2 (germline): ENHRY, SYGVKD. The ends were cut back, 5 bases at V and 5 bases at J, with 7 bases in the middle. This CDR3 contains 12 residues. The CDR3 nucleotides are TGTGCCATCAGTTCAGGGGATCAGCCCCAGCATTTT. As protein: CAISSGDQPQHF.

This chain uses TRBV7-2 with TRBJ1-4, with D unclear. CDR1 and CDR2 (germline): SGHTA, FQGNSA. The V end lost 5 bases, the J end lost 2 bases, and 12 bases lay between the germline ends. This CDR3 has 15 amino acids. CDR3 residues: CASSPSQVTNEKLFF. The CDR3 nucleotides read TGTGCCAGCAGCCCCAGCCAGGTTACTAATGAAAAACTGTTTTTT.

Many counts were recorded for this clonotype. The chain recombines TRBV5-6 with TRBJ2-3; TRBD2 might be the D (5 bases). This CDR3 comprises 16 residues. Germline values: CDR1 SGHDT, CDR2 YYEEEE. The V end lost 5 bases, the J end lost 0 bases, and 16 bases lay between the germline ends. The CDR3 DNA sequence: TGTGCCAGCAGGACCCTCGGGGAATTGAGCACAGATACGCAGTATTTT. As protein: CASRTLGELSTDTQYF.

This clonotype was detected ten times or more. The V call is TRBV5-1, the J call TRBJ2-5; D is ambiguous. The CDR3 is made up of 12 amino acids. The ends were cut back, 6 bases at V and 4 bases at J, with 10 bases in the middle. Germline CDR1 and CDR2: SGHRS and YFSETQ. The CDR3 nucleotides are TGCGCCAGCAATGACGGGTTAGAGACCCAGTACTTC. Encoded protein: CASNDGLETQYF.

There are a few counts of this clonotype. The chain employs TRBV6-2 or TRBV6-3 and TRBJ2-1; 9 bases map to TRBD2. Germline values: CDR1 MNHEY, CDR2 SVGEGT. The CDR3 runs to 17 residues. The junction had 8 bases not matched to a gene; V was cut back by 5 bases and J by 0 bases. CDR3: CASSPRAGGLSYNEQFF. The CDR3 bases are TGTGCCAGCAGTCCCCGAGCGGGGGGTCTCTCCTACAATGAGCAGTTCTTC.

The table lists this clonotype with many counts. This chain connects TRBV6-2 or TRBV6-3 to TRBJ2-2; 7 positions agree with TRBD1. This CDR3 is built from 16 residues. The J segment lost 5 bases and the V segment lost 2 bases, leaving 8 bases of the junction unmatched. CDR1 is MNHEY and CDR2 is SVGEGT in the germline V gene. CDR3 sequence reads: CASSYLGQDETGELFF. In nucleotides, the CDR3 is TGTGCCAGCAGTTACCTCGGACAGGATGAAACCGGGGAGCTGTTTTTT.

There are many counts of this clonotype. The chain employs TRBV5-1 and TRBJ1-1; D remains unclear. CDR1 and CDR2 (germline): SGHRS, YFSETQ. The CDR3 length is 12 residues. V lost 5 bases and J lost 1, with 6 bases in between. In DNA, the CDR3 is TGCGCCAGCAGAGACAAGAACACTGAAGCTTTCTTT. Encoded protein: CASRDKNTEAFF.

This clonotype was seen many times. The chain combines TRBV7-3 with TRBJ1-1; TRBD1 matches 7 bases. This CDR3 contains 13 residues. Per germline, CDR1 SGHTA and CDR2 FQGTGA. Trimming removed 2 bases from V and 5 bases from J; junction bases left unmatched: 2. The chain's CDR3 is CASSLDRETEAFF. CDR3 coding DNA: TGTGCCAGCAGCTTAGACAGGGAGACTGAAGCTTTCTTT. Variable domain in full (rest from reference TRBV7-3 and TRBJ1-1): GAGVSQTPSNKVTEKGKYVELRCDPISGHTALYWYRQSLGQGPEFLIYFQGTGAADDSGLPNDRFFAVRPEGSVSTLKIQRTERGDSAVYLCASSLDRETEAFFGQGTRLTVV.

There are many counts of this clonotype. The V and J genes are TRBV3-1 and TRBJ1-2; D gene uncertain. The V gene lost 2 bases and the J gene lost 4 bases, with 8 bases spanning the gap. There are 13 residues in the CDR3. The germline V gene encodes CDR1 LGHDT and CDR2 YNNKEL (reference sequence). CDR3 loop: CASSQKGTYGYTF. The DNA of the CDR3 is TGTGCCAGCAGCCAAAAGGGAACCTATGGCTACACCTTC.

This clonotype was found a few times. The chain uses TRBV7-2 and TRBJ2-1; the D gene is possibly TRBD1 (5 bases). The CDR3 consists of 12 residues. Trimming took 3 bases from V and 9 from J, leaving 9 bases between them. Germline assignment: CDR1 SGHTA and CDR2 FQGNSA. CDR3 sequence reads: CASSLGLSEQFF. CDR3 DNA sequence: TGTGCCAGCAGCTTGGGGCTGAGTGAGCAGTTCTTC. The full variable domain, in which reference TRBV7-2 and TRBJ2-1 provide the parts outside the CDR3, is GAGVSQSPSNKVTEKGKDVELRCDPISGHTALYWYRQSLGQGLEFLIYFQGNSAPDKSGLPSDRFSAERTGGSVSTLTIQRTQQEDSAVYLCASSLGLSEQFFGPGTRLTVL.

The chain is built from TRBV7-2 and TRBJ1-6; tentative D call: TRBD1 (5 bases). The V and J ends lost 8 bases and 0 bases respectively, with 8 bases between them. Germline values: CDR1 SGHTA, CDR2 FQGNSA. The CDR3 runs to 14 residues. The CDR3 sequence: CASLDSSYNSPLHF. For the CDR3, the DNA is TGTGCCAGCCTCGACAGCTCCTATAATTCACCCCTCCACTTT. Full variable domain (remainder filled in from reference TRBV7-2 and TRBJ1-6): GAGVSQSPSNKVTEKGKDVELRCDPISGHTALYWYRQSLGQGLEFLIYFQGNSAPDKSGLPSDRFSAERTGGSVSTLTIQRTQQEDSAVYLCASLDSSYNSPLHFGNGTRLTVT.

The table lists this clonotype with many counts. The J gene is TRBJ1-1, the V gene TRBV2, with D possibly being TRBD1 (5 bases). This CDR3 comprises 14 residues. Trimming left V 5 bases short and J 1 base short, with 11 bases between. Germline CDR1 SNHLY, CDR2 FYNNEI. The CDR3 reads CASSSGTQNTEAFF. As DNA, the CDR3 is TGTGCCAGCAGTTCCGGGACCCAGAACACTGAAGCTTTCTTT.

This clonotype was counted only a few times. This chain uses TRBV5-1 with TRBJ2-3; D gene uncertain. V was trimmed by 0 bases and J by 0 bases, leaving 11 bases between them. The CDR3 has 16 residues. From germline, CDR1 is SGHRS and CDR2 YFSETQ. As DNA, the CDR3 is TGCGCCAGCAGCTTGGAGAGGAGCGCTAGCACAGATACGCAGTATTTT. Protein sequence: CASSLERSASTDTQYF.

This clonotype was observed a few times. Here the CDR3 reads CASSRGGNAGELFF. CDR3 sequence (DNA): TGTGCCAGCAGCCGGGGGGGCAACGCCGGGGAGCTGTTTTTT. J is TRBJ2-2 and V is TRBV7-2; 8 bases align to TRBD2. The germline V gene has CDR1 SGHTA and CDR2 FQGNSA. Losses at the gene ends were 5 bases for V and 6 bases for J; bases not matched to a gene: 5. The CDR3 loop spans 14 amino acids.

This clonotype was recorded at least ten times. The genes are TRBV5-1 and TRBJ2-7; 7 nucleotides agree with TRBD2. Germline values: CDR1 SGHRS, CDR2 YFSETQ. V dropped 0 bases and J dropped 3; count of bases not matched to a gene: 9. The CDR3 spans 16 residues. This chain's CDR3 is CASSLASGAGYYEQYF. As DNA, the CDR3 is TGCGCCAGCAGCTTGGCTTCAGGAGCGGGATACTACGAGCAGTACTTC.

This clonotype was counted only a few times. The chain joins TRBV20-1 to TRBJ1-2, with D possibly TRBD1 on 5 matching bases. V was trimmed by 5 bases and J by 4 bases, leaving 11 bases between them. The CDR3 totals 12 residues. Germline CDR1 reads DFQATT; CDR2 reads SNEGSKA (reference sequence). CDR3 sequence (DNA): TGCAGTGCTGGGGCGGTTGGCTATGGCTACACCTTC. Its protein is CSAGAVGYGYTF.

The rearrangement joins TRBV28 to TRBJ1-1; D is unclear. The CDR3 length is 18 residues. Germline-derived CDR1 and CDR2 are MDHEN and SYDVKM. The V gene lost 5 bases and the J gene lost 2 bases, with 24 bases spanning the gap. In DNA, the CDR3 is TGTGCCAGCAGTCCTCCAAAAGTAGGGAGAAAGATTAACACTGAAGCTTTCTTT. Protein sequence: CASSPPKVGRKINTEAFF.

This clonotype was detected many times. This chain connects TRBV7-2 to TRBJ2-1; a weak D match, TRBD1 (6 bases). This CDR3 region has 14 residues. Trimming cost V 6 bases and J 9 bases, with 18 bases left between them. The germline V gene has CDR1 SGHTA and CDR2 FQGNSA. The CDR3 sequence is CASRAWRTASEQFF. The CDR3 DNA is TGTGCCAGCAGGGCCTGGCGGACAGCTTCTGAGCAGTTCTTC.

The sample holds many counts of this clonotype. This chain links TRBV5-1 with TRBJ2-1; 7 bases fit TRBD1. Germline assignment: CDR1 SGHRS and CDR2 YFSETQ. The CDR3 has 16 residues. After removal of 4 bases from V and 0 bases from J, the junction contained 7 bases not matched to a gene. CDR3 nucleotides: TGCGCCAGCAGCGTGACAGGGTCGAGCTCCTACAATGAGCAGTTCTTC. This translates into CASSVTGSSSYNEQFF.

Many counts were recorded for this clonotype. This rearrangement joins TRBV6-5 to TRBJ1-1; D is perhaps TRBD1 (6 bases). CDR3 length: 16 amino acids. Germline V gene lookup returns CDR1 MNHEY and CDR2 SVGAGI. The V gene lost 6 bases and the J gene lost 0 bases, with 17 bases spanning the gap. CDR3 in amino acids: CASRADRMSMNTEAFF. The CDR3, as DNA: TGTGCCAGCAGAGCTGACAGGATGAGCATGAACACTGAAGCTTTCTTT.

This clonotype was seen many times. This chain joins TRBV20-1 and TRBJ1-2; 8 positions agree with TRBD1. J lost 7 bases, V lost 5 bases, and 12 bases had no gene match. The CDR3 covers 14 residues. Germline V gene lookup returns CDR1 DFQATT and CDR2 SNEGSKA (reference sequence). The CDR3 is CSASEGQGAGGYTF. As DNA, the CDR3 is TGCAGTGCTTCCGAGGGGCAGGGGGCTGGTGGCTACACCTTC.

This clonotype came up many times. The chain recombines TRBV18 with TRBJ2-3, with D uncertain. CDR1 is KGHSH, CDR2 LQKENI, per germline. The CDR3 loop spans 15 amino acids. V lost 3 bases, J lost 2 bases, and 12 bases lay in between. The CDR3 spells CASSPSAAFTDTQYF. As DNA, the CDR3 is TGTGCCAGCTCACCTTCGGCAGCTTTCACAGATACGCAGTATTTT.

This clonotype was observed many times. The rearrangement links TRBV7-2 to TRBJ2-5, with a possible D match to TRBD1 (5 bases). The CDR3 loop spans 13 amino acids. Germline V CDR1 and CDR2: SGHTA, FQGNSA. Trimming shortened V by 3 bases and J by 5 bases, and 10 bases separated the two germline ends. The CDR3 region has the DNA TGTGCCAGCAGCTTCCAGGGCTGGGAGACCCAGTACTTC. It yields the protein CASSFQGWETQYF.